This T cell receptor beta chain was found in a study of T-cell reconstitution after alpha-beta-depleted transplantation in children. Study observations and caveats: About two months after transplant, alpha-beta T cells reportedly came from several hundred expanded graft clones.

This clonotype showed up just a few times. What it binds is not known. This CDR3 has 15 residues. Germline V gene sequence: CDR1 SGHKS, CDR2 YYEKEE (reference sequence). V was clipped by 3 bases and J by 6 bases; unmatched bases: 9. TCRbeta library preparation incorporated unique molecular identifiers. TCRdb reprocessed the PCR reads via MiXCR and lists one record per CDR3 protein. The data show about a million distinct CDR3 sequences, with roughly 29% seen just once and about 28% held by the top ten. The sample here was PBMCs, mostly from graft donor cells, taken 360 days after TCRalphabeta/CD19-depleted stem cell transplant. This receptor was taken from a boy under two years old who had a stem cell transplant for SCID, so the T cells may come from the graft donor. The chain joins TRBV5-5 to TRBJ2-7, with 10 bases identical to TRBD1. In nucleotides, the CDR3 is TGTGCCAGCAGCTGGACGGGACAGGGGTTCGGCGAGCAGTACTTC. It translates to CASSWTGQGFGEQYF. Full variable domain (rest looked up from reference TRBV5-5 and TRBJ2-7): DAGVTQSPTHLIKTRGQQVTLRCSPISGHKSVSWYQQVLGQGPQFIFQYYEKEERGRGNFPDRFSARQFPNYSSELNVNALLLGDSALYLCASSWTGQGFGEQYFGPGTRLTVT.